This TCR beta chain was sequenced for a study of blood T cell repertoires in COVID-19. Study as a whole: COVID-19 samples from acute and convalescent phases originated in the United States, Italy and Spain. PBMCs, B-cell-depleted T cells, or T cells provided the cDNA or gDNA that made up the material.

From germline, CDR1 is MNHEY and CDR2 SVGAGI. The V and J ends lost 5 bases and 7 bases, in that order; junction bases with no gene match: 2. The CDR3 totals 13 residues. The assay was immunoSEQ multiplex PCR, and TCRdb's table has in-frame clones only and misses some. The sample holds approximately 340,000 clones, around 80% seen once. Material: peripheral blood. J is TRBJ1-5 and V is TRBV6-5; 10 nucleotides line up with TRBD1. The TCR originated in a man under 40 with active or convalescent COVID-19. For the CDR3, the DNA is TGTGCCAGCAGTCTGACAGGGGGCCAGCCCCAGCATTTT. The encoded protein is CASSLTGGQPQHF.